The clone carrying this T cell receptor beta chain was found once. These data originate in a study of blood T cell repertoires in COVID-19. For the study at large: There were acute and convalescent COVID-19 samples, and they came from the United States, Italy and Spain. T cells, B-cell-depleted T cells, or PBMCs provided the cDNA or gDNA that served as material.

Authors' data handling: Reference gene primer amplification yielded estimated nucleated cell counts. Sequenced by immunoSEQ multiplex PCR; TCRdb stores in-frame clones only, minus some. V and J calls and clone size follow that table, whereas D and trimming were derived from the DNA. In the table there are 120,000 to 150,000 clones, roughly nine tenths of which are singletons. Germline lookup yields CDR1 SGHRS and CDR2 YFSETQ. This CDR3 is 14 amino acids long. V gave up 4 bases and J gave up 7 bases, with 14 bases separating them. The origin of this receptor is a woman in her sixties with active COVID-19. The chain couples TRBV5-1 to TRBJ1-4; perhaps TRBD1 as D (6 bases). The sequenced sample was peripheral blood. The CDR3 reads CASSVQGYGEKLFF. CDR3 coding DNA: TGCGCCAGCAGCGTACAGGGTTACGGTGAAAAACTGTTTTTT.